The entry below gives a single T cell receptor beta chain sequence along with its context. Antigen unknown. This record comes from a study of T cell responses to AZD1222 COVID-19 vaccine. Study background: The study pooled second doses at about 4 or about 12 weeks. Findings and caveats of the study: The donor cohort was predominantly white British with a female majority, and clonal diversity may have been underestimated. After two AZD1222 doses, spike-specific TCR breadth and depth rose versus day 0. Regions 160-218 and 743-854 dominated among vaccine-associated CD4 TCRs spanning spike.

Germline V gives CDR1 SEHNR, CDR2 FQNEAQ (reference sequence). The germline V and J ends were trimmed by 1 base and 4 bases, with 13 bases remaining between them. This CDR3 is 15 amino acids long. The table came from immunoSEQ multiplex PCR; TCRdb's copy has only in-frame clones and leaves some out. The table has 140,000 to 150,000 clones, roughly 88% seen once. This chain uses TRBV7-9 with TRBJ1-2; maybe TRBD1 (6 bases). This TCR was sampled from an adult in good health. The sample was peripheral blood, taken on day 0 of AZD1222 vaccination. The CDR3 reads CASSLGADRPYGYTF. CDR3 coding DNA: TGTGCCAGCAGCTTAGGGGCCGACAGGCCCTATGGCTACACCTTC.